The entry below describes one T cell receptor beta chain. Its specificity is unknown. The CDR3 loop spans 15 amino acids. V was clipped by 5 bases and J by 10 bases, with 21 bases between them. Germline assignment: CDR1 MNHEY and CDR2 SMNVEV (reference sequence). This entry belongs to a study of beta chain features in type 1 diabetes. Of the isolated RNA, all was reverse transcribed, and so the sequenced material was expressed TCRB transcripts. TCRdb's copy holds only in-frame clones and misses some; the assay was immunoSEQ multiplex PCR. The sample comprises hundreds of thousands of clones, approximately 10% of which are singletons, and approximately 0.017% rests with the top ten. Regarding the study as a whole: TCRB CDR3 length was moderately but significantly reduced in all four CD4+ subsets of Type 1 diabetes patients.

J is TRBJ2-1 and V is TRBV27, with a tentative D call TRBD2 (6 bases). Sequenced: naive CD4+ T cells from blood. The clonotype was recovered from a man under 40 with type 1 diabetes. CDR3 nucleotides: TGTGCCAGCAGTCCTATGGAGGGGCCTCGGCAAGAGCAGTTCTTC. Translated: CASSPMEGPRQEQFF.